The 16 T cell receptor beta chains reported below all come from one sample, sequenced in a study of identical twins. TCRdb reprocessed the 5' RACE reads via MiXCR and lists one record per CDR3 protein. Of around 650,000 distinct CDR3 sequences detected, just over 7% appear once; the ten largest clones hold 1.5% to 2%. The same sample was also used in a study of yellow fever vaccine responses in identical twins.

What was sequenced was PBMCs. These receptors were collected from a woman in her late teens or twenties in good health.

This clonotype has a count of ten or more. This CDR3 is CASSDIGTGLGEKLFF. CDR3 DNA: TGCGCCAGCAGTGATATAGGGACAGGGTTGGGTGAAAAACTGTTTTTT. The V gene is TRBV10-2, the J gene TRBJ1-4, with 9 bases aligning to TRBD1. The CDR3 sequence is 16 residues long. The V gene end was trimmed by 3 bases and the J gene end by 7 bases; junction bases not matched to a gene: 9. CDR1 and CDR2 (germline): WSHSY, SAAADI.

This clonotype was seen only a few times. This rearrangement joins TRBV6-1 to TRBJ2-5; 7 bases match TRBD2. This CDR3 has 15 amino acids. The germline V gene has CDR1 MNHNS and CDR2 SASEGT. J was trimmed by 2 bases and V by 5 bases; bases with no gene match: 8. CDR3 sequence (DNA): TGTGCCAGCAGTAGCGGGGTGGGTTGGCAAGAGACCCAGTACTTC. As protein: CASSSGVGWQETQYF.

A remark on this clonotype: One end of the junction does not line up with germline, which may come from a read error. The chain links TRBV29-1 to TRBJ2-3; 8 bases are shared with TRBD2. The CDR3 sequence is 18 residues long. Germline V gene lookup returns CDR1 SQVTM and CDR2 ANQGSEA. Here the CDR3 reads CSVQDQGSGDSGTDTQYF. The CDR3 DNA sequence: TGCAGCGTTCAAGATCAGGGTAGCGGGGATTCGGGCACAGATACGCAGTATTTT.

This clonotype was recorded many times. The chain carries TRBV20-1 and TRBJ2-5, with D hard to call. CDR1 DFQATT and CDR2 SNEGSKA come from the germline V gene (reference sequence). The ends were cut back, 3 bases at V and 5 bases at J, with 7 bases in the middle. The CDR3 consists of 11 residues. Here the CDR3 DNA reads TGCAGTGCTAGGAACGGGGAGACCCAGTACTTC. It specifies CSARNGETQYF.

This clonotype was counted at least ten times. The J gene is TRBJ1-1, the V gene TRBV6-5; D gene uncertain. Trimming took 4 bases from V and 4 from J, leaving 7 bases between them. The CDR3 runs 12 residues. Per germline, CDR1 MNHEY and CDR2 SVGAGI. The CDR3 is CASSSSGTEAFF. Written as DNA, the CDR3 is TGTGCCAGCAGTTCAAGCGGCACTGAAGCTTTCTTT.

The sample holds many counts of this clonotype. This chain links TRBV29-1 with TRBJ2-7, with TRBD1 matching 9 bases. The germline V gene has CDR1 SQVTM and CDR2 ANQGSEA. The CDR3 has 13 amino acids. The ends lost 3 bases at V and 3 bases at J; junction bases unmatched: 3. Here the CDR3 reads CSVDPGQGYEQYF. The CDR3 DNA follows: TGCAGCGTTGATCCGGGACAGGGCTACGAGCAGTACTTC.

This clonotype was picked up a small number of times. The gene calls are TRBV29-1 and TRBJ2-1; D could derive from TRBD1 or TRBD2 (5 bases each). The CDR3 runs 15 residues. V gave up 0 bases and J gave up 4 bases, with 13 bases separating them. Germline CDR1 and CDR2: SQVTM and ANQGSEA. CDR3 coding DNA: TGCAGCGTTGAAGATCGGGGCGGAGAGTACAATGAGCAGTTCTTC. Encoded protein: CSVEDRGGEYNEQFF.

This clonotype has more than one count but fewer than ten. The chain uses TRBV11-2 and TRBJ2-3; maybe TRBD2 (7 bases). The germline gives CDR1 SGHAT, CDR2 FQNNGV. V lost 1 base to trimming and J lost 5 bases, with 13 bases between them. The CDR3 has 15 amino acids. Written as DNA, the CDR3 is TGTGCCAGCAGCTTAGCGGCGGGGGCTGGAGATACGCAGTATTTT. Translating gives CASSLAAGAGDTQYF.

The chain recombines TRBV7-8 with TRBJ2-7, with 8 bases that match TRBD2. Germline-derived CDR1 and CDR2 are SGHVS and FQNEAQ. The CDR3 runs 15 residues. The V and J ends lost 5 bases and 0 bases, in that order; junction bases with no gene match: 6. The CDR3 sequence is CASSASGRDSYEQYV. The CDR3 nucleotides read TGTGCCAGCAGCGCTAGCGGGCGAGACTCCTACGAGCAGTACGTC.

This sequence joins TRBV2 and TRBJ2-3; D unresolved. The CDR3 spans 12 residues. Trimming removed 6 bases from V and 4 bases from J, with 8 bases in between. Germline V gene sequence: CDR1 SNHLY, CDR2 FYNNEI. CDR3 in amino acids: CASRSTSDTQYF. DNA of the CDR3: TGTGCCAGCAGATCTACGTCAGATACGCAGTATTTT.

The chain employs TRBV20-1 and TRBJ2-2; 11 bases align to TRBD2. CDR3 length: 19 amino acids. CDR1 DFQATT and CDR2 SNEGSKA come from the germline V gene (reference sequence). Losses at the gene ends were 0 bases for V and 6 bases for J; bases not matched to a gene: 15. The CDR3 region is CSARDLSLASGGSAGELFF. The CDR3 DNA follows: TGCAGTGCTAGAGATCTTTCGTTGGCTAGCGGGGGGTCGGCCGGGGAGCTGTTTTTT.

The CDR3 bases are TGTGCCAGCAGCTTAGCACTACCCTCCTACGAGCAGTACTTC. The encoded protein is CASSLALPSYEQYF. This chain joins TRBV7-2 and TRBJ2-7; D remains ambiguous. The V gene lost 0 bases and the J gene lost 0 bases, with 6 bases spanning the gap. Germline V gives CDR1 SGHTA, CDR2 FQGNSA. This CDR3 is built from 14 residues.

In its sample, this clonotype was seen a few times. The rearrangement joins TRBV18 to TRBJ2-7; a possible D gene is TRBD1 (5 bases). The germline V gene has CDR1 KGHSH and CDR2 LQKENI. The CDR3 is made up of 14 amino acids. V shed 2 bases and J shed 2 bases, with 10 bases lying between them. The CDR3 spells CASSPTTGAYEQYF. CDR3 DNA sequence: TGTGCCAGCTCACCAACCACAGGAGCCTACGAGCAGTACTTC.

This clonotype was recorded a few times. This chain connects TRBV5-1 to TRBJ1-2; 11 nucleotides align to TRBD1. V shed 4 bases, J shed 7 bases, and the junction held 9 bases outside the gene matches. CDR1 and CDR2 from the germline V gene are SGHRS and YFSETQ. The CDR3 spans 15 residues. In DNA, the CDR3 is TGCGCCAGCAGCGCACGGGGACAGGGGGAACGTGGCTACACCTTC. Amino acids: CASSARGQGERGYTF.

In its sample, this clonotype was seen many times. The chain combines TRBV7-9 with TRBJ2-1; TRBD2 aligns across 10 bases. The germline V gene encodes CDR1 SEHNR and CDR2 FQNEAQ (reference sequence). The J segment lost 5 bases and the V segment lost 3 bases, leaving 4 bases of the junction unmatched. This CDR3 contains 15 residues. CDR3 in DNA: TGTGCCAGCAGCTTGACTAGCGGGTTCCACAATGAGCAGTTCTTC. Its translation: CASSLTSGFHNEQFF.

The chain has TRBV4-2 and TRBJ1-2; D ambiguous. The germline V and J ends were trimmed by 6 bases and 4 bases, with 21 bases remaining between them. The germline V gene has CDR1 LGHNA and CDR2 YNFKEQ. This CDR3 region has 16 residues. The CDR3 is CASSHGGTEGSYGYTF. The CDR3 DNA reads as TGTGCCAGCAGTCACGGCGGTACAGAGGGATCCTATGGCTACACCTTC.